A selection of T cell receptor beta chains follows, all from one sample in a study of cytomegalovirus exposure and HLA in healthy donors. This table comes from immunoSEQ multiplex PCR, and its TCRdb copy is limited to in-frame clones, with some not included. The data contain fewer than 200,000 clones, approximately 82% of them seen just once; the ten biggest clones take up roughly 1.5%. The sequenced sample was PBMCs. Every receptor here comes from a woman under 30 in good health and CMV-seronegative. The CDR3 runs from the conserved cysteine through the conserved F or W. Each record gives: V gene, D gene, CDR3 protein. D genes are given only for firm matches.

V: TRBV5-1; D: TRBD1; CDR3: CASSAEGGKSSPLHF
V: TRBV5-1; D: TRBD1; CDR3: CASSPTGCEQYF
V: TRBV7-2; D: .; CDR3: CASSLAQGGTGELFF
V: TRBV7-2; D: TRBD1; CDR3: CASSALQGTQETQYF
V: TRBV19; D: TRBD1; CDR3: CASSIDRGRGYGYTF
V: TRBV10-3; D: .; CDR3: CAISTTRGLYQPQHF
V: TRBV23-1; D: .; CDR3: CASSQAREHEQYF
V: TRBV28; D: TRBD1; CDR3: CASTPGGRGREQYF
V: TRBV7-9; D: .; CDR3: CASSPIGSTGGEQFF
V: TRBV15; D: TRBD2; CDR3: CATSREEGVLAGDNEQFF
V: TRBV11-2; D: .; CDR3: CASSLVYLADNEQFF
V: TRBV5-6; D: .; CDR3: CASSFRDILQETQYF
V: TRBV5-1; D: TRBD1; CDR3: CASSKTGTGGALTNEKLFF
V: TRBV4-1; D: .; CDR3: CASSQAAVEGRNQPQHF
V: TRBV28; D: .; CDR3: CASSFYRSGNTIYF
V: TRBV19; D: .; CDR3: CASSINSLSENIQYF
V: TRBV7-9; D: TRBD1; CDR3: CASSLGARGRTEAFF
V: TRBV4-2; D: TRBD1; CDR3: CASSQGTGPNTGELFF
V: TRBV7-6; D: .; CDR3: CASSPSGFSYEQYF
V: TRBV5-1; D: .; CDR3: CASSLAQGNTEAFF
V: TRBV4-2; D: TRBD1; CDR3: CASSGTETPYEQYF
V: TRBV5-6; D: .; CDR3: CASSLVSQGSHTDTQYF
V: TRBV28; D: .; CDR3: CASSYEYEQYF
V: TRBV5-4; D: .; CDR3: CASSVFQGTNEKLFF
V: TRBV5-4; D: .; CDR3: CASSLGARGGNNEQFF
V: TRBV7-8; D: TRBD1; CDR3: CASSLEGTGRETQYF
V: TRBV5-4; D: TRBD2; CDR3: CASSLAGGRAVTATQYF
V: TRBV28; D: .; CDR3: CASSPLVGGGEKLFF
V: TRBV18; D: .; CDR3: CASSLNYLAKERPYEQYF
V: TRBV19; D: TRBD2; CDR3: CASSIWEGDTQYF
V: TRBV27; D: TRBD2; CDR3: CASSFGTSGGTDTQYF
V: TRBV29-1; D: TRBD1; CDR3: CSVEDRDRPYEQYF
V: TRBV7-9; D: TRBD1; CDR3: CASSSQGTGYEQYF
V: TRBV10-3; D: .; CDR3: CAISEDRRPYEQYF
V: TRBV6-5; D: TRBD2; CDR3: CASSQTSGRADEQFF
V: TRBV2; D: TRBD1; CDR3: CASSGTGRVSNQPQHF
V: TRBV30; D: TRBD1; CDR3: CAWSPGQGFTEAFF
V: TRBV27; D: TRBD1; CDR3: CASSLTGTGISGANVLTF
V: TRBV7-2; D: .; CDR3: CASSLEPDSTYGYTF
V: TRBV4-2; D: .; CDR3: CASSQDERNNEQFF
V: TRBV7-2; D: TRBD2; CDR3: CASSLGSSGTSSYEQYF
V: TRBV5-5; D: TRBD2; CDR3: CASSLGGTSGASYEQYF
V: TRBV19; D: .; CDR3: CASSLKDGGLGEAFF
V: TRBV6-5; D: .; CDR3: CASSLTVNYGYTF
V: TRBV5-5; D: .; CDR3: CASSLVGVGEVWNIQYF
V: TRBV7-9; D: .; CDR3: CASTRGARGANTIYF
V: TRBV5-6; D: .; CDR3: CASIKWRRVKTQYF
V: TRBV19; D: .; CDR3: CASSIDGGRDGYTF
V: TRBV6-5; D: TRBD2; CDR3: CASTLAGPVDEQFF